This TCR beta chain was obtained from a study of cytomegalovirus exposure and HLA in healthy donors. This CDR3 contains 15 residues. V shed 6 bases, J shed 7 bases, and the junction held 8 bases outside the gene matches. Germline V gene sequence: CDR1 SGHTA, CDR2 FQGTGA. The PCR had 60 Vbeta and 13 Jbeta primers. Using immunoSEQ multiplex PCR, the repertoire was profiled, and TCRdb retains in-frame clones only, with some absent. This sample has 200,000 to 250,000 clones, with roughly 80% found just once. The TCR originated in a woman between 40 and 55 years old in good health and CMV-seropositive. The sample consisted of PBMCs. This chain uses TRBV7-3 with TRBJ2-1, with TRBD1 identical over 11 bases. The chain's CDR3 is CASSTRTGGANEQFF. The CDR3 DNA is TGTGCCAGCAGTACCCGGACAGGGGGCGCGAATGAGCAGTTCTTC.